The 2 T cell receptor beta chains below were found in one sample sequenced in a study of OX40 agonist ivuxolimab in advanced cancers. Generated by immunoSEQ multiplex PCR, the TCRdb table keeps only in-frame clones and is missing some. The sample includes about 76,000 clones, 85% of them seen just once. Sequenced here: CD4+ or CD8+ T cells sorted from blood, sampled in a trial of the OX40 agonist ivuxolimab. All receptors derive from an adult with an advanced solid tumor such as melanoma, head and neck, liver or kidney cancer.

The gene calls are TRBV9 and TRBJ1-5, with D maybe TRBD1 (6 bases). The length of the CDR3 is 15 residues. V was clipped by 2 bases and J by 3 bases, with 12 bases between them. In germline, CDR1 is SGDLS, CDR2 YYNGEE. The CDR3 reads CASSVTGTVNQPQHF. The CDR3 DNA follows: TGTGCCAGCAGCGTTACAGGGACCGTCAATCAGCCCCAGCATTTT.

A single count supports this clone. This chain connects TRBV5-1 to TRBJ1-1; 7 bases map to TRBD1. The trim removed 4 bases at V and 1 base at J, leaving 4 bases unmatched. The CDR3 length is 14 residues. CDR1 SGHRS and CDR2 YFSETQ come from the germline V gene. This chain's CDR3 is CASSRGQENTEAFF. DNA of the CDR3: TGCGCCAGCAGCCGCGGACAGGAGAACACTGAAGCTTTCTTT.